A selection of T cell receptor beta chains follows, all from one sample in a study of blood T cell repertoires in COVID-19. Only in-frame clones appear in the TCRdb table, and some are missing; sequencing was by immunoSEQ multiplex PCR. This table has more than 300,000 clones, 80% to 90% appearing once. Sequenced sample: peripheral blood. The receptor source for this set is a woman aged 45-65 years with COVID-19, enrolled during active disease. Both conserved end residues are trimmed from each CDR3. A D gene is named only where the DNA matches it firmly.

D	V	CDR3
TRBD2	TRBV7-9	ASSAQAGGPYEQY
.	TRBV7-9	ASSSGETEAF
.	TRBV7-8	ASSLSGFTYEQY
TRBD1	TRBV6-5	ASRGQGGSYEQY
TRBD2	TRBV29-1	SVDNSGSASYNEQF
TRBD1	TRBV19	ASSSTGAGNQPQH
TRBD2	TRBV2	ATGTSSYNEQF
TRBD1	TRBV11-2	ASSMGQGAQDGYT
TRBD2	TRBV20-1	SASDWGRAEETQY
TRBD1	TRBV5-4	ASSRTTGGPDYGYT
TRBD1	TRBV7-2	ASSLSLRDRDTQY
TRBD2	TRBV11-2	ASSPRGSGSTYNEQF
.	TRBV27	ASSRRTGGTGELF
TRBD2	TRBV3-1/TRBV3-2	ASSQVTSGEQY
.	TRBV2	ASRHRPIQETQY
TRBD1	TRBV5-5	ASSARDRVNTEAF
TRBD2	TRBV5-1	ASSLLAEASYEQY
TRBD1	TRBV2	AGGQGERNEQF
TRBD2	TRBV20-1	SASTLQLAGIPEQY
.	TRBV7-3	ASSLTGGHTGELF
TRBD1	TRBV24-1	ATSDPGQAYEQY
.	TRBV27	ASSFSGGLYNEQF
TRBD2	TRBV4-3	ASSQVGIAGAQETQY
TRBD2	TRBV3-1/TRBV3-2	ASSQLGTSGNNEQF
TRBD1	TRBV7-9	ASSHRDSTYEQY
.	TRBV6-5	ASKQGSYGYT